This passage covers 18 T cell receptor beta chains from one sample sequenced in a study of T-cell memory formation after mild COVID-19. Via MiXCR, TCRdb re-called the 5' RACE reads, giving one row per CDR3 protein. Here the sample spans nearly 350,000 distinct CDR3 sequences, 13% being singletons. The sequenced sample consisted of PBMCs or a T cell subset sorted from them (not recorded which). These receptors originate from a man aged 18 to 29 who had mild COVID-19 (a few samples of this study predate the infection). Cell type and time point are not known.

There are many counts of this clonotype. The chain carries TRBV12-3 or TRBV12-4 and TRBJ2-5; 8 nucleotides agree with TRBD2. The CDR3 is 15 residues long. The J segment lost 4 bases and the V segment lost 4 bases, leaving 8 bases of the junction unmatched. The CDR3 region has the DNA TGTGCCAGCAGTTCCCAGGCGGGGGGCTTAGAGACCCAGTACTTC. The encoded protein is CASSSQAGGLETQYF.

This clonotype was seen more than once but under ten times. The J gene is TRBJ2-6, the V gene TRBV11-2, with D unclear. V was clipped by 8 bases and J by 0 bases, with 11 bases between them. CDR3 size: 15 residues. Germline lookup yields CDR1 SGHAT and CDR2 FQNNGV. The CDR3 sequence: CASPPNSSGANVLTF. Here the CDR3 DNA reads TGTGCCAGCCCACCTAATTCCTCTGGGGCCAACGTCCTGACTTTC. The variable domain in full, with the rest retrieved from reference TRBV11-2 and TRBJ2-6, is EAGVAQSPRYKIIEKRQSVAFWCNPISGHATLYWYQQILGQGPKLLIQFQNNGVVDDSQLPKDRFSAERLKGVDSTLKIQPAKLEDSAVYLCASPPNSSGANVLTFGAGSRLTVL.

This clonotype showed up just a few times. The genes are TRBV10-2 and TRBJ2-3; 7 bases are a match to TRBD1. Germline V CDR1 and CDR2: WSHSY, SAAADI. The CDR3 spans 12 residues. J lost 14 bases, V lost 8 bases, and 13 bases had no gene match. The DNA of the CDR3 is TGCGCCAGCCAAGGATTGGGACAGAATTTGTATTTT. It specifies CASQGLGQNLYF.

About this clonotype: A much larger clone lies one base from this, so it may be a read error. This chain links TRBV11-1 with TRBJ2-5; D uncertain. The V gene lost 2 bases and the J gene lost 4 bases, with 5 bases spanning the gap. This CDR3 spans 12 amino acids. Germline V CDR1 and CDR2: SGHAT, FQDESV (reference sequence). CDR3 protein: CASSLNRETQYF. CDR3 DNA sequence: TGTGCCAGCAGCTTAAATCGAGAGACCCAGTACTTC.

This clonotype was seen a handful of times. The J gene is TRBJ2-5, the V gene TRBV24-1; the match to TRBD2 covers 7 bases. There are 12 residues in the CDR3. From germline, CDR1 is KGHDR and CDR2 SFDVKD. Losses at the gene ends were 9 bases for V and 5 bases for J; bases not matched to a gene: 5. CDR3 in amino acids: CATGHGGETQYF. The CDR3, as DNA: TGTGCCACCGGCCACGGGGGGGAGACCCAGTACTTC.

The rearrangement uses TRBV9 and TRBJ2-1; possible D gene TRBD2, 6 bases. Germline V gene data show CDR1 as SGDLS and CDR2 as YYNGEE. Deletions cut 0 bases from V and 6 bases from J, with 13 bases between. The CDR3 totals 15 residues. CDR3 coding DNA: TGTGCCAGCAGCGTAGGGGCTAGCGAAGCCAATGAGCAGTTCTTC. Translating it yields CASSVGASEANEQFF.

This clonotype occurred a few times. The rearrangement uses TRBV7-9 and TRBJ1-4; no firm D call. This CDR3 has 14 residues. Trimming took off 3 bases at V and 12 bases at J, with 17 bases between the two ends. The germline V gene encodes CDR1 SEHNR and CDR2 FQNEAQ (reference sequence). For the CDR3, the DNA is TGTGCCAGCAGCTTGGGAGGGCTTGGAACAGAACTGTTTTTT. Residues: CASSLGGLGTELFF.

This clonotype was observed a few times. The chain combines TRBV18 with TRBJ1-1, with D possibly matching TRBD1 (5 bases). CDR1 is KGHSH and CDR2 is LQKENI in the germline V gene. The CDR3 sequence is 14 residues long. The V gene lost 1 base and the J gene lost 3 bases, with 9 bases spanning the gap. The CDR3: CASSPQGRDTEAFF. Here the CDR3 DNA reads TGTGCCAGCTCACCACAGGGGAGGGACACTGAAGCTTTCTTT.

This clonotype was found many times. The chain employs TRBV4-1 and TRBJ2-2; D gene uncertain. Germline CDR1 is MGHRA and CDR2 is YSYEKL. CDR3 length equals 14 residues. The V gene lost 3 bases and the J gene lost 4 bases, with 9 bases spanning the gap. CDR3 residues: CASSQNSRTGELFF. The CDR3 coding sequence is TGCGCCAGCAGCCAGAACAGCCGCACCGGGGAGCTGTTTTTT.

This clonotype was counted a few times. This CDR3 reads CATSREGTGRQPQHF. In DNA form, the CDR3 reads TGTGCCACCAGCAGAGAAGGGACAGGCCGACAGCCCCAGCATTTT. V is TRBV15 and J is TRBJ1-5; TRBD1 matches at 8 bases. The CDR3 extends over 15 amino acids. V lost 0 bases and J lost 7; bases outside the gene matches: 5. The germline CDR1 and CDR2 sequences are LNHNV and YYDKDF (reference sequence).

At least ten counts were recorded for this clonotype. The CDR3 DNA reads as TGTGCCAGCAACCGACAGGAACAAGAGACCCAGTACTTC. It specifies CASNRQEQETQYF. The chain is built from TRBV2 and TRBJ2-5; tentatively, D is TRBD1 (6 bases). CDR3 length: 13 residues. V was clipped by 7 bases and J by 2 bases, with 11 bases between them. From germline, CDR1 is SNHLY and CDR2 FYNNEI. Combining the CDR3 with reference TRBV2 and TRBJ2-5 gives the whole variable domain EPEVTQTPSHQVTQMGQEVILRCVPISNHLYFYWYRQILGQKVEFLVSFYNNEISEKSEIFDDQFSVERPDGSNFTLKIRSTKLEDSAMYFCASNRQEQETQYFGPGTRLLVL.

The chain has TRBV20-1 and TRBJ2-1; 8 nucleotides agree with TRBD2. CDR1 DFQATT and CDR2 SNEGSKA come from the germline V gene (reference sequence). J lost 1 base, V lost 2 bases, and 10 bases had no gene match. The CDR3 is 17 amino acids. CDR3 loop: CSARHLQGGGSYNEQFF. CDR3 coding DNA: TGCAGTGCTAGACACCTTCAGGGCGGGGGGTCCTACAATGAGCAGTTCTTC.

This clonotype was counted only a few times. The chain employs TRBV29-1 and TRBJ1-3; TRBD1 might be the D (5 bases). Germline CDR1 is SQVTM and CDR2 is ANQGSEA. The CDR3 is 13 residues long. The CDR3 spells CSGWGMDGNTIYF. CDR3 bases: TGCTCGGGTTGGGGGATGGATGGAAACACCATATATTTT.

This clonotype was detected a few times. The chain carries TRBV4-2 and TRBJ2-1, with 10 bases fitting TRBD2. J gave up 4 bases and V 4 bases, and 10 bases lay outside the gene matches. Germline CDR1 and CDR2: LGHNA and YNFKEQ. The CDR3 has 17 amino acids. CDR3 residues: CASSLNGGTSEYNEQFF. The CDR3 DNA reads TGTGCCAGCAGCCTTAACGGCGGGACTAGCGAATACAATGAGCAGTTCTTC.

This clonotype was seen ten or more times. The chain carries TRBV15 and TRBJ2-7, with 9 bases matching TRBD1. V was clipped by 4 bases and J by 0 bases; unmatched bases: 4. Germline CDR1 reads LNHNV; CDR2 reads YYDKDF (reference sequence). The CDR3 length is 15 residues. The CDR3 DNA reads as TGTGCCACCAGCAAAAGGGACAGGGACTCCTACGAGCAGTACGTC. It encodes CATSKRDRDSYEQYV.

This chain connects TRBV4-2 to TRBJ1-1; no definite D call. CDR3 size: 12 residues. The V end was cut by 3 bases, the J end by 8 bases, with 10 bases between. Looked up from germline, CDR1 is LGHNA and CDR2 is YNFKEQ. The CDR3 bases are TGTGCCAGCAGCCATTGGGGAGAGGAAGCTTTCTTT. It yields the protein CASSHWGEEAFF.

This clonotype was counted only a few times. The chain employs TRBV12-3 or TRBV12-4 and TRBJ1-2; D ambiguous. The CDR3 is 16 amino acids. The V gene lost 0 bases and the J gene lost 3 bases, with 14 bases spanning the gap. The chain's CDR3 is CASSLAGDTHDYGYTF. The CDR3 DNA reads as TGTGCCAGCAGTTTAGCGGGAGACACACACGACTATGGCTACACCTTC.

This clonotype was recorded at least ten times. V gene TRBV5-1 combines with J gene TRBJ2-1, with TRBD1 identical over 9 bases. The CDR3 is 16 residues long. Germline-derived CDR1 and CDR2 are SGHRS and YFSETQ. The V and J ends lost 2 bases and 4 bases, in that order; junction bases with no gene match: 7. Here the CDR3 reads CASSFSWTGAYNEQFF. The DNA for the CDR3 is TGCGCCAGCAGCTTTAGCTGGACAGGGGCATACAATGAGCAGTTCTTC. The full variable domain, in which reference TRBV5-1 and TRBJ2-1 provide the parts outside the CDR3, is KAGVTQTPRYLIKTRGQQVTLSCSPISGHRSVSWYQQTPGQGLQFLFEYFSETQRNKGNFPGRFSGRQFSNSRSEMNVSTLELGDSALYLCASSFSWTGAYNEQFFGPGTRLTVL.